These 27 T cell receptor beta chains came from one sample sequenced in a study of T cell responses to AZD1222 COVID-19 vaccine. Libraries were prepared by immunoSEQ multiplex PCR; TCRdb keeps only in-frame clonotypes and omits some of them. This sample has 70,000 to 95,000 clones; 70% to 90% occur once, and the top ten carry approximately 4.5%. The source was peripheral blood, collected on day 0 of MenACWY control vaccination. These receptors were obtained from an adult in good health.

V and J are TRBV18 and TRBJ2-5, with D maybe TRBD2 (5 bases). The CDR3 consists of 14 residues. Germline CDR1 KGHSH, CDR2 LQKENI. The germline V and J ends were trimmed by 3 bases and 2 bases, with 10 bases remaining between them. The DNA of the CDR3 is TGTGCCAGCTCACCTAGGACGGGACAAGAGACCCAGTACTTC. Translated, it gives CASSPRTGQETQYF.

This rearrangement joins TRBV25-1 to TRBJ2-7; 8 nucleotides align to TRBD1. The trim removed 6 bases at V and 4 bases at J, leaving 2 bases unmatched. Germline CDR1 is MGHDK and CDR2 is SYGVNS. The CDR3 length is 12 residues. The CDR3 DNA follows: TGTGCCAGCAGCAGGGGGCTGTACGAGCAGTACTTC. Translating gives CASSRGLYEQYF.

This clone was picked up a small number of times. The genes are TRBV7-2 and TRBJ2-1; 7 nucleotides agree with TRBD2. CDR1 and CDR2 from the germline V gene are SGHTA and FQGNSA. With 4 bases clipped from V and 0 bases from J, the junction kept 6 bases outside the gene matches. The CDR3 totals 16 residues. The CDR3 region has the DNA TGTGCCAGCAGCTCGGGGGGTGGAAGCTCCTACAATGAGCAGTTCTTC. Encoded protein: CASSSGGGSSYNEQFF.

The chain carries TRBV28 and TRBJ2-7, with no clear D. V shed 7 bases and J shed 4 bases, with 11 bases lying between them. Per germline, CDR1 MDHEN and CDR2 SYDVKM. This CDR3 comprises 12 residues. The CDR3: CASNTRSYEQYF. CDR3 in DNA: TGTGCCAGCAATACTCGGAGTTACGAGCAGTACTTC.

The count of this clone is one. The gene calls are TRBV28 and TRBJ2-1; 11 bases match TRBD2. With V trimmed by 3 bases and J by 3 bases, 7 bases remained unmatched. Germline V lookup: CDR1 MDHEN, CDR2 SYDVKM. CDR3 size: 17 residues. For the CDR3, the DNA is TGTGCCAGCAGTTTGAGTCTAGCGGGAGGTAGCTACAATGAGCAGTTCTTC. This codes for CASSLSLAGGSYNEQFF.

The rearrangement uses TRBV19 and TRBJ2-5, with no clear D. This CDR3 has 15 amino acids. Per the germline V gene, CDR1 is LNHDA and CDR2 is SQIVND (reference sequence). Trimming took off 5 bases at V and 5 bases at J, with 18 bases between the two ends. CDR3 in amino acids: CASSPRAWGGETQYF. Here the CDR3 DNA reads TGTGCCAGTAGTCCCCGCGCGTGGGGTGGCGAGACCCAGTACTTC.

V usage is TRBV14 and J usage is TRBJ1-6, with a possible D match to TRBD1 (5 bases). The V end lost 4 bases, the J end lost 7 bases, and 14 bases lay between the germline ends. CDR1 and CDR2 (germline): SGHDN, FVKESK. CDR3 size: 15 residues. Here the CDR3 reads CASSRKGGGNSPLHF. CDR3 DNA sequence: TGTGCCAGCAGCCGAAAGGGTGGGGGGAATTCACCCCTCCACTTT.

The chain has TRBV3-1 (or the pseudogene TRBV3-2) and TRBJ1-6, with 9 bases fitting TRBD1. The CDR3 totals 14 residues. Germline V gives CDR1 LGHDT, CDR2 YNNKEL (reference sequence). V lost 4 bases, J lost 10 bases, and 5 bases stayed unmatched. The CDR3 nucleotides are TGTGCCAGCAGCCCGGGACAGGGAGGATCACCCCTCCACTTT. Translated: CASSPGQGGSPLHF.

The J gene is TRBJ2-5, the V gene TRBV28, with D unclear. CDR1 is MDHEN and CDR2 is SYDVKM in the germline V gene. This CDR3 comprises 16 residues. The germline V and J ends were trimmed by 5 bases and 2 bases, with 18 bases remaining between them. This CDR3 reads CASSPAHRTVQETQYF. In DNA, the CDR3 is TGTGCCAGCAGTCCGGCGCATCGGACGGTACAAGAGACCCAGTACTTC.

The chain couples TRBV6-5 to TRBJ2-2; no firm D call. Trimming removed 6 bases at V and 0 bases at J, with 11 bases between. The CDR3 contains 15 residues. In germline, CDR1 is MNHEY, CDR2 SVGAGI. The CDR3 is CASSSSESNTGELFF. The CDR3 DNA reads TGTGCCAGCAGCTCTTCAGAGTCGAACACCGGGGAGCTGTTTTTT.

CDR3 amino acids: CASNLGVNTEAFF. DNA of the CDR3: TGTGCCAGCAACTTGGGGGTGAACACTGAAGCTTTCTTT. The chain couples TRBV7-8 to TRBJ1-1; D possibly corresponds to TRBD1 (5 bases). The V gene's germline CDR1 is SGHVS and CDR2 FQNEAQ. The CDR3 is made up of 13 amino acids. The V end was cut by 7 bases, the J end by 0 bases, with 9 bases between.

The chain employs TRBV28 and TRBJ1-1; weak D call: TRBD1 (5 bases). V shed 6 bases and J shed 5 bases, with 10 bases lying between them. Germline lookup yields CDR1 MDHEN and CDR2 SYDVKM. The CDR3 is 12 amino acids. Written as DNA, the CDR3 is TGTGCCAGCAGAACAGGTCTAACTGAAGCTTTCTTT. Translation: CASRTGLTEAFF.

The rearrangement links TRBV9 to TRBJ1-5; D remains ambiguous. Trimming removed 3 bases from V and 4 bases from J, with 14 bases in between. Per the germline V gene, CDR1 is SGDLS and CDR2 is YYNGEE. The CDR3 consists of 15 residues. The CDR3 sequence: CASSGEGRSNQPQHF. The CDR3 region has the DNA TGTGCCAGCAGCGGCGAGGGCCGCTCTAATCAGCCCCAGCATTTT. The full variable domain, its missing parts supplied by reference TRBV9 and TRBJ1-5, is DSGVTQTPKHLITATGQRVTLRCSPRSGDLSVYWYQQSLDQGLQFLIQYYNGEERAKGNILERFSAQQFPDLHSELNLSSLELGDSALYFCASSGEGRSNQPQHFGDGTRLSIL.

This chain joins TRBV7-9 and TRBJ1-4, with 11 bases matching TRBD1. The germline CDR1 and CDR2 sequences are SEHNR and FQNEAQ (reference sequence). The CDR3 is made up of 17 amino acids. With V trimmed by 1 base and J by 6 bases, 7 bases remained unmatched. The CDR3 DNA reads TGTGCCAGCAGCTTAGGACTGGACAGGGGGCCTCATGAAAAACTGTTTTTT. Translated: CASSLGLDRGPHEKLFF.

V gene TRBV7-9 combines with J gene TRBJ2-7, with 8 nucleotides matching TRBD2. The CDR3 is made up of 14 amino acids. Trimming cost V 4 bases and J 0 bases; bases outside gene matches: 2. Germline-derived CDR1 and CDR2 are SEHNR and FQNEAQ (reference sequence). CDR3 nucleotides: TGTGCCAGCAGCTCCGGGACTAGCTCCTACGAGCAGTACTTC. Protein product: CASSSGTSSYEQYF. Looking up the rest from reference TRBV7-9 and TRBJ2-7 gives the full variable domain: DTGVSQNPRHKITKRGQNVTFRCDPISEHNRLYWYRQTLGQGPEFLTYFQNEAQLEKSRLLSDRFSAERPKGSFSTLEIQRTEQGDSAMYLCASSSGTSSYEQYFGPGTRLTVT.

V and J are TRBV28 and TRBJ1-3, with TRBD1 matching 8 bases. CDR3 size: 16 residues. The trim removed 2 bases at V and 4 bases at J, leaving 7 bases unmatched. Per germline, CDR1 MDHEN and CDR2 SYDVKM. The CDR3 DNA reads TGTGCCAGCAGTTTACGACAGGGGACGGGCGGAAACACCATATATTTT. It translates to CASSLRQGTGGNTIYF.

The gene calls are TRBV2 and TRBJ2-3; no clear D. Deletions cut 1 base from V and 4 bases from J, with 6 bases between. The CDR3 contains 13 residues. In germline, CDR1 is SNHLY, CDR2 FYNNEI. The DNA for the CDR3 is TGTGCCAGCAGTGAAGTGTGGGCAGATACGCAGTATTTT. It encodes CASSEVWADTQYF.

The chain couples TRBV7-9 to TRBJ1-4; TRBD1 is a possible D gene (5 bases). Germline values: CDR1 SEHNR, CDR2 FQNEAQ (reference sequence). Trimming left V 4 bases short and J 7 bases short, with 13 bases between. The CDR3 loop spans 14 amino acids. Here the CDR3 reads CASSSPGHGEKLFF. In nucleotides, the CDR3 is TGTGCCAGCAGCTCACCGGGGCACGGTGAAAAACTGTTTTTT.

V usage is TRBV9 and J usage is TRBJ2-7; TRBD2 aligns across 8 bases. V gave up 3 bases and J gave up 7 bases; unmatched junction bases: 12. The CDR3 is made up of 15 amino acids. The germline V gene has CDR1 SGDLS and CDR2 YYNGEE. The CDR3 protein is CASSASGGPVREQYF. DNA of the CDR3: TGTGCCAGCAGCGCGTCGGGAGGGCCTGTGAGAGAGCAGTACTTC. Drawing the rest from reference TRBV9 and TRBJ2-7, the complete variable domain is DSGVTQTPKHLITATGQRVTLRCSPRSGDLSVYWYQQSLDQGLQFLIQYYNGEERAKGNILERFSAQQFPDLHSELNLSSLELGDSALYFCASSASGGPVREQYFGPGTRLTVT.

CDR3 protein: CASSLSMGLAGVGRYNEQFF. The CDR3 coding sequence is TGTGCCAGCAGTTTGTCGATGGGACTAGCGGGCGTCGGACGTTACAATGAGCAGTTCTTC. The chain recombines TRBV27 with TRBJ2-1, with TRBD2 matching 12 bases. This CDR3 has 20 residues. Germline trimming cut 3 bases from V and 4 bases from J; bases unmatched to any gene: 16. CDR1 MNHEY and CDR2 SMNVEV come from the germline V gene (reference sequence).

The chain joins TRBV28 to TRBJ2-2; D gene uncertain. The germline V gene encodes CDR1 MDHEN and CDR2 SYDVKM. The CDR3 has 11 amino acids. With 3 bases removed from V and 5 bases from J, the gap between germline ends came to 1 base. CDR3 loop: CASSFTGELFF. In DNA form, the CDR3 reads TGTGCCAGCAGTTTTACCGGGGAGCTGTTTTTT.

The gene calls are TRBV20-1 and TRBJ2-5; a weak D match, TRBD2 (6 bases). Germline V CDR1 and CDR2: DFQATT, SNEGSKA (reference sequence). V lost 3 bases to trimming and J lost 5 bases, with 22 bases between them. This CDR3 comprises 16 residues. DNA for the CDR3: TGCAGTGCTAGTACTACTCCGGGAGCCCGGCGGGAGACCCAGTACTTC. Its protein is CSASTTPGARRETQYF.

The rearrangement links TRBV27 to TRBJ2-7, with 7 positions matching TRBD1. The CDR3 runs 13 residues. V was clipped by 6 bases and J by 5 bases; unmatched bases: 7. Germline V gene data show CDR1 as MNHEY and CDR2 as SMNVEV (reference sequence). The CDR3 is CASSPSTGHEQYF. Here the CDR3 DNA reads TGTGCCAGCAGCCCGTCGACAGGGCACGAGCAGTACTTC.

The rearrangement links TRBV21-1 to TRBJ2-5; the table's D call of TRBD2 was not tested on the DNA. TRBV21-1 is a listed pseudogene. CDR3 length: 13 amino acids. The CDR3 coding sequence is TGTGCCAGCAAGGGAGGATCCCAAGAGACCCAGTACTTC. It specifies CASKGGSQETQYF.

V is TRBV18 and J is TRBJ1-1, with D hard to call. V shed 1 base and J shed 1 base, with 10 bases lying between them. The CDR3 has 15 amino acids. In germline, CDR1 is KGHSH, CDR2 LQKENI. The chain's CDR3 is CASSPLDTANTEAFF. CDR3 nucleotides: TGTGCCAGCTCACCACTTGATACAGCGAACACTGAAGCTTTCTTT. The full variable domain, its missing parts supplied by reference TRBV18 and TRBJ1-1, is NAGVMQNPRHLVRRRGQEARLRCSPMKGHSHVYWYRQLPEEGLKFMVYLQKENIIDESGMPKERFSAEFPKEGPSILRIQQVVRGDSAAYFCASSPLDTANTEAFFGQGTRLTVV.

V gene TRBV5-4 combines with J gene TRBJ2-2, with 7 bases aligning to TRBD2. Germline-derived CDR1 and CDR2 are SGHNT and YYREEE (reference sequence). V gave up 0 bases and J gave up 6 bases; unmatched junction bases: 2. This CDR3 comprises 14 residues. CDR3 DNA: TGTGCCAGCAGCTTGGTACGGGGGGCCGGGGAGCTGTTTTTT. This translates into CASSLVRGAGELFF. The full variable domain, in which reference TRBV5-4 and TRBJ2-2 provide the parts outside the CDR3, is ETGVTQSPTHLIKTRGQQVTLRCSSQSGHNTVSWYQQALGQGPQFIFQYYREEENGRGNFPPRFSGLQFPNYSSELNVNALELDDSALYLCASSLVRGAGELFFGEGSRLTVL.

V gene TRBV6-5 combines with J gene TRBJ2-1; D gene uncertain. The CDR3 sequence is 13 residues long. Germline V gives CDR1 MNHEY, CDR2 SVGAGI. The ends were cut back, 5 bases at V and 9 bases at J, with 14 bases in the middle. CDR3: CASSPPKYGEQFF. For the CDR3, the DNA is TGTGCCAGCAGTCCCCCCAAGTACGGTGAGCAGTTCTTC.